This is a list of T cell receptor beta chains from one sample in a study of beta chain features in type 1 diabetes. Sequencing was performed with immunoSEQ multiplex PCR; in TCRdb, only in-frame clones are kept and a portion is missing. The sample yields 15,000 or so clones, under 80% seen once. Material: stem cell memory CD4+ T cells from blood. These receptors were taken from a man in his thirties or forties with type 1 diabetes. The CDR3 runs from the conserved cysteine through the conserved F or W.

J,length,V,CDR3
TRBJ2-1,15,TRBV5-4,CASSLGQELGNEQFF
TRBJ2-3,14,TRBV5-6,CASSLVRETDTQYF
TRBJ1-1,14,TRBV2,CASSEQGGYTEAFF
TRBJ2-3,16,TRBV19,CASSILRTSGADTQYF
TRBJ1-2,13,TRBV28,CASSLYSVWGYTF
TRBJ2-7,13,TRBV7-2,CASSLAGSHEQYF
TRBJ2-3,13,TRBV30,CAWSDGGAYTQYF
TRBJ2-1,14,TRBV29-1,CSASRDRGYNEQFF
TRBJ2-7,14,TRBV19,CASSIQGASYEQYF
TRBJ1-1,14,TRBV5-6,CASSLPGVNTEAFF
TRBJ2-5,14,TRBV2,CASSTDSPQETQYF
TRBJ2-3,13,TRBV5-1,CASSGGDTDTQYF
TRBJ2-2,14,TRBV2,CASRTGTGSGELFF
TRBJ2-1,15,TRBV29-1,CSVEDPAGIYNEQFF
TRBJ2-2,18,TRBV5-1,CASSLDSSGGSNTGELFF
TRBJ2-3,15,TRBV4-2,CASSQDGGSADTQYF
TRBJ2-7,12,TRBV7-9,CASSSSWSEQYF
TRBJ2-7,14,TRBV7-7,CASSSTGASYEQYF
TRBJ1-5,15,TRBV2,CASSSTLGRGQPQHF
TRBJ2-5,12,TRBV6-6,CASTGQQETQYF
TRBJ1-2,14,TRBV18,CASSPDNSRPGYTF
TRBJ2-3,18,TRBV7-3,CASSLRPLAGGGTDTQYF
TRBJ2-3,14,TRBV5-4,CASSFQGAGDTQYF
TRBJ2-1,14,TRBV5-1,CASSTGQSYNEQFF
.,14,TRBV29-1,CSVGRTESSYEQYF
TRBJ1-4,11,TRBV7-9,CASSPGEKLFF
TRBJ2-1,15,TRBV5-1,CASSPGTKSYNEQFF
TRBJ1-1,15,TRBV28,CASSFSGGRDTEAFF